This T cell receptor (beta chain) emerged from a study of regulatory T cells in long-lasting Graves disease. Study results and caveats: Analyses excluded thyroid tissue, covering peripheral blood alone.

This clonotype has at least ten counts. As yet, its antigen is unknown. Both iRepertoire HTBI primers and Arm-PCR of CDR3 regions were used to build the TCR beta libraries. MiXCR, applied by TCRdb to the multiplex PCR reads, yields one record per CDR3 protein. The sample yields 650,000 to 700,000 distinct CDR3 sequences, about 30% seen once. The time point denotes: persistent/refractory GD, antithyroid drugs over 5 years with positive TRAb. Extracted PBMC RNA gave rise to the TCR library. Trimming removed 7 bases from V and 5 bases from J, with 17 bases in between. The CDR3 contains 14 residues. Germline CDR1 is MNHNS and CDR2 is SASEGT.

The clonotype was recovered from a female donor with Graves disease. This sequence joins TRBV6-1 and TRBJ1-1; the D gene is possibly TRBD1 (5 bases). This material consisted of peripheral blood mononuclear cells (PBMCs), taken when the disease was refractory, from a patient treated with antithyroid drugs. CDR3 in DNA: TGTGCCAGCACTTTCCAGGGAAGTGGGACTGAAGCTTTCTTT. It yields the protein CASTFQGSGTEAFF.